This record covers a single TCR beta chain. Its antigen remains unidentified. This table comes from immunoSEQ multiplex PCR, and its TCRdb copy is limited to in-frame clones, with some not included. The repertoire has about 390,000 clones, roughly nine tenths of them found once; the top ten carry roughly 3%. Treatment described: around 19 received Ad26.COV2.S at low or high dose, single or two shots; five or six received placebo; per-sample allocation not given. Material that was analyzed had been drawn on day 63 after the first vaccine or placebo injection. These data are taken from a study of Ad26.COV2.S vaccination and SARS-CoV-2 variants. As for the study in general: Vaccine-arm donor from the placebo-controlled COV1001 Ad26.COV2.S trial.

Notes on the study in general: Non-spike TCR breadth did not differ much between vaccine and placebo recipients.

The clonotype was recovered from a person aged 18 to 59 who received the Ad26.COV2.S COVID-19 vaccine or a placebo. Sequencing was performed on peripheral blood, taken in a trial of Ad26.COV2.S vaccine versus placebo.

The CDR3 sequence: CASSPWMKLDSRETQYF. CDR3 in DNA: TGTGCCAGCTCACCTTGGATGAAACTAGATTCAAGGGAGACCCAGTACTTC. The chain recombines TRBV18 with TRBJ2-5, with TRBD2 as a possible D gene (5 bases). Trimming stripped 3 bases from V and 5 bases from J, with 22 bases between. The CDR3 is 17 residues long. CDR1 and CDR2 (germline): KGHSH, LQKENI.